This TCR beta chain appears in the sequencing data of a study of blood T cell repertoires in COVID-19. Looking at the study overall: Nucleic acid was either cDNA or gDNA, and it came from T cells, B-cell-depleted T cells, or PBMCs.

Germline V gene sequence: CDR1 LNHNV, CDR2 YYDKDF (reference sequence). This CDR3 has 13 residues. V lost 8 bases and J 3 bases, leaving 14 bases between the germline ends. Recovered Cohort 3 donors showed two negative PCRs, clearance, or symptom resolution. The assay was immunoSEQ multiplex PCR, and TCRdb's table has in-frame clones only and misses some. The table lists approximately 500,000 clones, around nine tenths of them singletons. This sequence was found in a woman between 35 and 50 years old who had recovered from COVID-19. The gene calls are TRBV15 and TRBJ2-7, with no clear D. The specimen was PBMCs or T cells enriched from blood (not recorded which). In nucleotides, the CDR3 is TGTGCCACCCAACCGCGCCCGAACTACGAGCAGTACTTC. Amino acids: CATQPRPNYEQYF.